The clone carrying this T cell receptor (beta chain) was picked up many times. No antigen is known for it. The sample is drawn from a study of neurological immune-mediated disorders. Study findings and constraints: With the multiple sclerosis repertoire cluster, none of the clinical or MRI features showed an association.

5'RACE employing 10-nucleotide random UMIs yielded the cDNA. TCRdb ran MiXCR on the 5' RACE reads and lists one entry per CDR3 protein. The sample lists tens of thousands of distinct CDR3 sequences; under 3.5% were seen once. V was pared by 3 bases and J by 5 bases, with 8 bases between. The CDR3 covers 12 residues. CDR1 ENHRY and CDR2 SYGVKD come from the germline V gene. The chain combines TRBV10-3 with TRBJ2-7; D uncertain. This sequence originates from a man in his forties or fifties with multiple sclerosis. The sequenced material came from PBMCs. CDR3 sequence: CAISEISHEQYF. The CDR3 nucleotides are TGTGCCATCAGTGAAATTTCCCACGAGCAGTACTTC.